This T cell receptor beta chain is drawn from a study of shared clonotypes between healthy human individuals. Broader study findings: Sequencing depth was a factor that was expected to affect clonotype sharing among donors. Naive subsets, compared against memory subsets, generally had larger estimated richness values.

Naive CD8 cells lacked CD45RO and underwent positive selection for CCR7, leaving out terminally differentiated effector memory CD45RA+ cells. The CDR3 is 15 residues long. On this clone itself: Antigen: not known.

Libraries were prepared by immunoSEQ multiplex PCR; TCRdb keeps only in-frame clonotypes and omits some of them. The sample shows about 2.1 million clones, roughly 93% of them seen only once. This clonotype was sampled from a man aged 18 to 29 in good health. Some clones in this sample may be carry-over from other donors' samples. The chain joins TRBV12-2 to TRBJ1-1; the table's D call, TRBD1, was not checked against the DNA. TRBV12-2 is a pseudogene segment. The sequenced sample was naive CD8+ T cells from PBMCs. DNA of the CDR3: TGTGCAAGTCGCCGGCGTGGACAGCGGACCACTGAAGCTTTCTTT. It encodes CASRRRGQRTTEAFF.